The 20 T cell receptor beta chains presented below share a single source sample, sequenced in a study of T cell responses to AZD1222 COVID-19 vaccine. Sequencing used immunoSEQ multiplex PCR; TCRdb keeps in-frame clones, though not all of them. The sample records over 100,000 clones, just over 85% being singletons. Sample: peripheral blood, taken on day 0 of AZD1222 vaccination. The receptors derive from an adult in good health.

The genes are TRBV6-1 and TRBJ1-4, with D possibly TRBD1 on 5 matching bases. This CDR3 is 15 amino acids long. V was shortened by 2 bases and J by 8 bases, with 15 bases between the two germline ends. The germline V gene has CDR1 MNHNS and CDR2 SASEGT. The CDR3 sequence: CASSERGAAREKLFF. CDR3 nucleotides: TGTGCCAGCAGTGAAAGAGGGGCGGCTAGAGAAAAACTGTTTTTT.

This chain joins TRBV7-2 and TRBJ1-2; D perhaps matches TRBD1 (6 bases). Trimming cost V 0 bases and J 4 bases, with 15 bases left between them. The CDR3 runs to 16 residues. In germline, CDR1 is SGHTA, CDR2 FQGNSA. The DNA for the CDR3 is TGTGCCAGCAGCTTAGCGCGGGGGGCAGCGGGCTATGGCTACACCTTC. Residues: CASSLARGAAGYGYTF.

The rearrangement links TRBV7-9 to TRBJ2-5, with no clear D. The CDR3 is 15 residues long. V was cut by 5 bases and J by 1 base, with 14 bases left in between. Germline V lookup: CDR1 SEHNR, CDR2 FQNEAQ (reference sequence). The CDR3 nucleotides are TGTGCCAGCAGCCACCTCTCTGTCCCCCAAGAGACCCAGTACTTC. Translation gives CASSHLSVPQETQYF.

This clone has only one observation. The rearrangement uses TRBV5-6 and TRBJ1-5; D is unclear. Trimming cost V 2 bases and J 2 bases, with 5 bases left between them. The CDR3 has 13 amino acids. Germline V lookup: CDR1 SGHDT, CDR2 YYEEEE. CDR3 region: CASSFQGNQPQHF. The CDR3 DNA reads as TGTGCCAGCAGCTTTCAGGGCAATCAGCCCCAGCATTTT.

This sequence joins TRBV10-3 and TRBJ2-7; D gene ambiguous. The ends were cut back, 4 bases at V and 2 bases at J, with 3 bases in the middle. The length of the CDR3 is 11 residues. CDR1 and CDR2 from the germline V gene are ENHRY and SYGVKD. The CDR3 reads CAISGTYEQYF. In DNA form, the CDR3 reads TGTGCCATCAGTGGGACCTACGAGCAGTACTTC.

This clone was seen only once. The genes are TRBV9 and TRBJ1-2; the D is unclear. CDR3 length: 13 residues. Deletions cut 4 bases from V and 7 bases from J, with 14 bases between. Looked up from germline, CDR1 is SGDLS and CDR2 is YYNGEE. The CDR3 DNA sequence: TGTGCCAGCAGCCCCCGACCCAGTGGTGGCTACACCTTC. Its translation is CASSPRPSGGYTF.

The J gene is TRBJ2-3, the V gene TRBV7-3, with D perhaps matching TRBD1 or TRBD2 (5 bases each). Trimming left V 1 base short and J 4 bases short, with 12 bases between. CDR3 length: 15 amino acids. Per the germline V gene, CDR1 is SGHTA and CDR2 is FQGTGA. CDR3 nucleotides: TGTGCCAGCAGCTTAAGTGGGGGTCCGGCAGATACGCAGTATTTT. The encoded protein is CASSLSGGPADTQYF.

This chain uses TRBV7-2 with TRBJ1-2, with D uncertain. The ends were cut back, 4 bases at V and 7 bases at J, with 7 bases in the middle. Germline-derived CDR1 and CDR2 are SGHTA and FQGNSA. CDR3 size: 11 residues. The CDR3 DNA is TGTGCCAGCAGCTCCTTGTTTGGCTACACCTTC. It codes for CASSSLFGYTF.

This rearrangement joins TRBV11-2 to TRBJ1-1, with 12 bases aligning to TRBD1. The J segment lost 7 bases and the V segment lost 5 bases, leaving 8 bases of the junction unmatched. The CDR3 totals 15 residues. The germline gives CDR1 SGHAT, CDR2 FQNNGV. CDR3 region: CASSPGTGGAGEAFF. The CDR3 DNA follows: TGTGCCAGCAGCCCCGGGACAGGGGGCGCGGGTGAAGCTTTCTTT. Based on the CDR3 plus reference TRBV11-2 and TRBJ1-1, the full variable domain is EAGVAQSPRYKIIEKRQSVAFWCNPISGHATLYWYQQILGQGPKLLIQFQNNGVVDDSQLPKDRFSAERLKGVDSTLKIQPAKLEDSAVYLCASSPGTGGAGEAFFGQGTRLTVV.

CDR3 sequence: CASSFAGLAPLHF. The CDR3 region has the DNA TGTGCCAGCAGTTTCGCAGGGCTGGCACCCCTCCACTTT. This chain joins TRBV12-3 or TRBV12-4 and TRBJ1-6; possible D gene TRBD1, 5 bases. The V gene lost 3 bases and the J gene lost 11 bases, with 11 bases spanning the gap. CDR3 size: 13 residues.

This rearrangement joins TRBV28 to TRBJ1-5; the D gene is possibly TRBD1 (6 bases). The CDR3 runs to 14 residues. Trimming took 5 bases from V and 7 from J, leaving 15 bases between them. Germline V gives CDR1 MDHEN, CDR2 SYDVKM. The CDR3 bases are TGTGCCAGCAGTGCACAGGGAGGACGCCAGCCCCAGCATTTT. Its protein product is CASSAQGGRQPQHF.

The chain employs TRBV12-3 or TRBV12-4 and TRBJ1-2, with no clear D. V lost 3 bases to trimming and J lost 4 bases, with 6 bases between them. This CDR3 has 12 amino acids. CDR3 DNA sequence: TGTGCCAGCAGTTTTGGCGGCTATGGCTACACCTTC. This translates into CASSFGGYGYTF.

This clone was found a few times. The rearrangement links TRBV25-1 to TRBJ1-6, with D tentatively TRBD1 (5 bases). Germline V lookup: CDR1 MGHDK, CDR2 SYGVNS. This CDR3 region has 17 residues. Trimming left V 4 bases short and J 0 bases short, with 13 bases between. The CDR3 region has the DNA TGTGCCAGCAGTGCCCCCTCAGGGAGCTCCTATAATTCACCCCTCCACTTT. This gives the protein CASSAPSGSSYNSPLHF.

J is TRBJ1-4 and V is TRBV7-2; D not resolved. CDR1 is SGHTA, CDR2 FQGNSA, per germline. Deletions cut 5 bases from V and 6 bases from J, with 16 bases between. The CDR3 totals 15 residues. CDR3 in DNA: TGTGCCAGCAGCCCGAGACGGACGGGCGATGAAAAACTGTTTTTT. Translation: CASSPRRTGDEKLFF.

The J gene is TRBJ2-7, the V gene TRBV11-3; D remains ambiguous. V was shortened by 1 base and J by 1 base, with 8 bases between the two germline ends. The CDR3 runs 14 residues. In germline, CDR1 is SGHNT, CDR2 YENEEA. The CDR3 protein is CASSLGGESYEQYF. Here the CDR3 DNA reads TGTGCCAGCAGCTTAGGTGGTGAGTCCTACGAGCAGTACTTC.

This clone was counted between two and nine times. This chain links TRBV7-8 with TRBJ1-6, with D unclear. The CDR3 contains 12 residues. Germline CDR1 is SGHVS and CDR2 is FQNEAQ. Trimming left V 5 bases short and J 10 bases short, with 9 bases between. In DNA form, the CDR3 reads TGTGCCAGCAGCCCGGTCCAGTCACCCCTCCACTTT. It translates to CASSPVQSPLHF.

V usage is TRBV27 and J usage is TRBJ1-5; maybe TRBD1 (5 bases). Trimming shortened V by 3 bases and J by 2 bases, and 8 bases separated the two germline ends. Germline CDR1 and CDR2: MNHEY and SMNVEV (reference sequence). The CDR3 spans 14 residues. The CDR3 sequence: CASSFVGGNQPQHF. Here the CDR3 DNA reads TGTGCCAGCAGTTTTGTAGGGGGCAATCAGCCCCAGCATTTT.

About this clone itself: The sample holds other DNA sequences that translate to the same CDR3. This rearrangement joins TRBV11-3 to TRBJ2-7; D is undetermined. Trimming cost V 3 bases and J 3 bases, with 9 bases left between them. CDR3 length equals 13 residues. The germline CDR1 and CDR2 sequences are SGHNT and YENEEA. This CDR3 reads CASSFSTDYEQYF. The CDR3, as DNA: TGTGCCAGCAGCTTCTCGACTGACTACGAGCAGTACTTC.

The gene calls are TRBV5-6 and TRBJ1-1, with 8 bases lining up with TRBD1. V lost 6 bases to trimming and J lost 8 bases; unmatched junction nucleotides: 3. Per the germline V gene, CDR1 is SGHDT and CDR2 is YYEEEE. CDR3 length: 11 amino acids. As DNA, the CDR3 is TGTGCCAGCATCCACAGGGGGGAAGCTTTCTTT. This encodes CASIHRGEAFF.

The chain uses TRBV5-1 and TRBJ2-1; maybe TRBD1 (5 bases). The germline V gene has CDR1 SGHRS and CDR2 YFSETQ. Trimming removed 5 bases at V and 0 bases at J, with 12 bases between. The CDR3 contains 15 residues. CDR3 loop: CASRDTLSSYNEQFF. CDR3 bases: TGCGCCAGCAGGGACACTCTTAGCTCCTACAATGAGCAGTTCTTC.